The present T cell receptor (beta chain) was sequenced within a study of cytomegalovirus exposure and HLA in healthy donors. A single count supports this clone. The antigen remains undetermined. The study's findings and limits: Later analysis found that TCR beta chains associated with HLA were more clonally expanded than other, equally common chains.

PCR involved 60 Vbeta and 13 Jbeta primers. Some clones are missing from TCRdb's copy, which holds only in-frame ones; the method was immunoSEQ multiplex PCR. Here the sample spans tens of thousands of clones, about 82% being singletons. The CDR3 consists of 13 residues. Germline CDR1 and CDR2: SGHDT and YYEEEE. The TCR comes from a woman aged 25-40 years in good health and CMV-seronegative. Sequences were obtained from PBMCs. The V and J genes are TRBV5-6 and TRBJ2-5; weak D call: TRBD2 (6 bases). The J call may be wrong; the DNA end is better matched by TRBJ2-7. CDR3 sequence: CASRGGIPYEQYF. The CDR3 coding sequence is TGTGCCAGCAGAGGAGGGATCCCCTACGAGCAGTACTTC.